This T cell receptor (beta chain) was profiled in a study of lymphopenia after photon versus proton radiotherapy. Concerning this clone: The target antigen is unknown.

The CDR3 covers 15 residues. V was trimmed by 1 base and J by 0 bases, leaving 10 bases between them. CDR1 and CDR2 from the germline V gene are LGHNA and YSLEER. TCRdb's table, derived via immunoSEQ multiplex PCR, lists solely in-frame clones and lacks some. The sample has 20,000 to 25,000 clones; around 85% are singletons. The study's findings and limits: Oligoclonal CD8+ Temra expansion after nadir drove photon patients' diversity drop. Better survival with proton therapy was suggested as possible, not demonstrated. Under photons, naive T cells and diversity fell while effector/memory populations rose.

Sequenced here: peripheral blood, sampled from a patient treated with photon-based radiotherapy. The V gene is TRBV4-3, the J gene TRBJ2-7; tentatively, D is TRBD1 or TRBD2 (5 bases each). The receptor's source is a man aged 60-69 years with pancreatic cancer. The CDR3 bases are TGCGCCAGCAGCCAAGTACACGGGGCCTCCTACGAGCAGTACTTC. Protein sequence: CASSQVHGASYEQYF.